Listed below are T cell receptor beta chains from one sample, sequenced in a study of blood T cells in healthy people across ages. In TCRdb, the 5' RACE reads were re-called with MiXCR into one record per CDR3 protein. The data contain approximately 1.5 million distinct CDR3 sequences, roughly a third of them seen just once; the ten biggest clones take up roughly 10%. What was sequenced was blood. Every receptor here comes from a woman in her thirties in good health. CDR3s include the opening cysteine and the closing phenylalanine or tryptophan. Each record gives: V gene, clone size, D gene, J gene, CDR3 DNA, CDR3 protein. The D gene is left open where the match is weak. Only some rows state a clone size, as once, few, many or a class for expanded clones.

>TRBV20-1|many|TRBD2|TRBJ2-5
TGCAGTGCTAGCCTGACCCTAGCGGGAGGGCAGACCCAGTACTTC
CSASLTLAGGQTQYF
>TRBV24-1|NA|NA|TRBJ2-3
TGTGCCACCAGTCAGGGACATACGACAGATACGCAGTATTTT
CATSQGHTTDTQYF
>TRBV20-1|few|TRBD2|TRBJ2-3
TGCAGTGCCACCCGGGACTACCTCACAGATACGCAGTATTTT
CSATRDYLTDTQYF
>TRBV19|once|TRBD2|TRBJ2-1
TGTGCCAGTAGTAGAGCGGGGGGGCGCTACAATGAGCAGTTCTTC
CASSRAGGRYNEQFF
>TRBV7-3|NA|TRBD2|TRBJ2-3
TGTGCCAGCAGCCCCGTTTCTACTAGCGTAGACACAGATACGCAGTATTTT
CASSPVSTSVDTDTQYF
>TRBV4-1|few|TRBD2|TRBJ2-7
TGCGCCAGCAGCCAAAATGCGGCGGGAGAATACGAGCAGTACTTC
CASSQNAAGEYEQYF
>TRBV28|few|NA|TRBJ2-7
TGTGCCAGCAGTTTAACCCCACACCGCTCCTACGAGCAGTACTTC
CASSLTPHRSYEQYF
>TRBV7-8|NA|NA|TRBJ2-3
TGTGCCAGCACCACCTTCGGGGCAGCTATCACAGATACGCAGTATTTT
CASTTFGAAITDTQYF
>TRBV4-1|NA|TRBD2|TRBJ2-3
TGCGCCAGCAGCCAAGCCCCTAGCGGGAGGGCGACAGATACGCAGTATTTT
CASSQAPSGRATDTQYF
>TRBV6-4|NA|NA|TRBJ2-3
TGTGCCAGCAGTGCAAATACAGGGAAAGGAGATACGCAGTATTTT
CASSANTGKGDTQYF
>TRBV28|NA|NA|TRBJ1-5
TGTGCCGCGGTAGATCTAAAAGAGGAGTTATATAGCAATCAGCCCCAGCATTTT
CAAVDLKEELYSNQPQHF
>TRBV5-1|few|NA|TRBJ2-3
TGCGCCAGCAGCTCGGCACCAGGGGGCACAGATACGCAGTATTTT
CASSSAPGGTDTQYF
>TRBV5-1|many|NA|TRBJ2-1
TGCGCCAGCAGCCAGGAGCAGATACGGTTGGATGAGCAGTTCTTC
CASSQEQIRLDEQFF
>TRBV18|NA|NA|TRBJ2-5
TGTGCCAGCTCCTCTAGCAGGGAGTTCCAGTACTTC
CASSSSREFQYF
>TRBV7-2|NA|TRBD1|TRBJ2-5
TGTGCCAGCAGCTTAGGGGGGACAGGGCCAGAGACCCAGTACTTC
CASSLGGTGPETQYF
>TRBV11-1|NA|NA|TRBJ2-1
TGTGCCAGCAGCTTAGACGGGGGTCTGGGCAATGAGCAGTTCTTC
CASSLDGGLGNEQFF
>TRBV12-3/TRBV12-4|few|TRBD2|TRBJ2-1
TGTGCCAGCAGTCCGTCTCACATAGCGGGAGGGAAGAACAATGAGCAGTTCTTC
CASSPSHIAGGKNNEQFF
>TRBV20-1|NA|TRBD2|TRBJ2-1
TGCAGTGCTAGACCTAGCGGGACAAGAAATGAGCAGTTCTTC
CSARPSGTRNEQFF
>TRBV28|NA|NA|TRBJ2-3
TGTGCCAGCAGTCGGAGCGGAAGAGAGACAGATACGCAGTATTTT
CASSRSGRETDTQYF
>TRBV5-1|NA|TRBD2|TRBJ2-2
TGCGCCAGCAGCAAGCAACTAGCGGAGAACACCGGGGAGCTGTTTTTT
CASSKQLAENTGELFF
>TRBV29-1|few|NA|TRBJ2-5
TGCAGCGTTTCAAGACAACAAGAGACCCAGTACTTC
CSVSRQQETQYF
>TRBV15|NA|NA|TRBJ2-7
TGTGCCACCAGCGACGACAGCTCCTACGAGCAGTACTTC
CATSDDSSYEQYF
>TRBV20-1|few|NA|TRBJ2-7
TGCAGTGCTAGAGATCAAGGGGCTGGATACGAGCAGTACTTC
CSARDQGAGYEQYF
>TRBV2|once|TRBD1|TRBJ1-1
TGTGCCAGCAGTACCCACGGACAGGGAGACACTGAAGCTTTCTTT
CASSTHGQGDTEAFF
>TRBV2|few|NA|TRBJ1-2
TGTGCCAGCAGTTCCCCCGGGGGCCTCTATGGCTACACCTTC
CASSSPGGLYGYTF
>TRBV29-1|NA|NA|TRBJ1-1
TGCAGCGTGATGACAGGAGCGACTGGTGAAACTTTCTTT
CSVMTGATGETFF
>TRBV5-5|NA|NA|TRBJ2-6
TGTGCCAGCAGCTTGGCGAGGGTCTCTGGGGCCAACGTCCTGACTTTC
CASSLARVSGANVLTF
>TRBV12-3/TRBV12-4|NA|NA|TRBJ2-1
TGTGCCAGCAGGGATCTAGCGCGATTGAACAATGAGCAGTTCTTC
CASRDLARLNNEQFF
>TRBV20-1|many|TRBD2|TRBJ2-3
TGCAGTGCGACCGGGACTAGCGGGACCACAGATACGCAGTATTTT
CSATGTSGTTDTQYF
>TRBV5-1|NA|TRBD1|TRBJ1-1
TGCGCCAGCAGCCTGTCGGGACAGGCTTCGATCACTGAAGCTTTCTTT
CASSLSGQASITEAFF
>TRBV4-1|NA|NA|TRBJ2-2
TGCGCCAGCAGCCACGAACCCCCAGGGGGGGAGCTGTTTTTT
CASSHEPPGGELFF
>TRBV28|NA|NA|TRBJ1-5
TGTGCCAGTTTGAAGGGCCAGAGGAGCAATCAGCCCCAGCATTTT
CASLKGQRSNQPQHF
>TRBV28|NA|TRBD1|TRBJ2-3
TGTGCCAGCACCATACCGACAGGGTCGGCAGATACGCAGTATTTT
CASTIPTGSADTQYF
>TRBV7-2|NA|NA|TRBJ1-1
TGTGCCAGCAGCTCCGGGGCTGGGAACACTGAAGCTTTCTTT
CASSSGAGNTEAFF
>TRBV4-1|NA|TRBD1|TRBJ1-4
TGCGCCAGCAGCCAGGGGCTCACAGGGGGTGATGAAAAACTGTTTTTT
CASSQGLTGGDEKLFF
>TRBV5-4|NA|NA|TRBJ2-3
TGTGCCAGCAGCTTGGACCCCGTTCCAGATACGCAGTATTTT
CASSLDPVPDTQYF
>TRBV28|NA|NA|TRBJ1-5
TGTGCCAGCAGTTTAGATGGCAGGGTCCAGCCCCAGCATTTT
CASSLDGRVQPQHF
>TRBV7-6|NA|TRBD2|TRBJ2-1
TGTGCCAGCAGCAGACCCGGGACTACAGACAATGAGCAGTTCTTC
CASSRPGTTDNEQFF
>TRBV27|many|TRBD1|TRBJ1-6
TGTGCCAGCGGGACAGGGAATTCACCCCTCCACTTT
CASGTGNSPLHF
>TRBV4-1|NA|NA|TRBJ2-5
TGCGCCAGCAGCCAAGAGGGTCTAGAGACCCAGTACTTC
CASSQEGLETQYF
>TRBV7-9|NA|NA|TRBJ2-6
TGTGCCAGCAGCTTACGGCATGCTGGGGCCAACGTCCTGACTTTC
CASSLRHAGANVLTF
>TRBV7-9|few|TRBD1|TRBJ1-1
TGTGCCAGCAGCTTATATACAGGGGAGACTGAAGCTTTCTTT
CASSLYTGETEAFF
>TRBV5-6|NA|NA|TRBJ2-7
TGTGCCAGCAGCTTAGGAGGAGCTCTTGAGCAGTACTTC
CASSLGGALEQYF
>TRBV10-3|few|TRBD1|TRBJ2-7
TGTGCCATCAGCTTACAGGGGGCGGGGGAGCAGTACTTC
CAISLQGAGEQYF
>TRBV9|once|TRBD2|TRBJ2-3
TGTGCCAGCAGCGTAGCTACGCGGGGGGGCGTAGATACGCAGTATTTT
CASSVATRGGVDTQYF
>TRBV5-1|NA|NA|TRBJ2-5
TGCGCCAGCAGCTTGGGACGGCAAGGTAACTACGTAGAGCAGTACTTC
CASSLGRQGNYVEQYF
>TRBV12-3/TRBV12-4|NA|NA|TRBJ1-4
TGTGCCAGCAGTGCAGGGTCGGGGAGGGAAAAACTGTTTTTT
CASSAGSGREKLFF
>TRBV2|NA|NA|TRBJ1-6
TGTGCCAGCAATTCACTGGAGGGTTCACCCCTCCACTTT
CASNSLEGSPLHF
>TRBV12-5|NA|TRBD2|TRBJ2-3
TGTGCTAGTGCCCGAGGGCTAGCGGGGGTTTCCACAGATACGCAGTATTTT
CASARGLAGVSTDTQYF
>TRBV27|NA|NA|TRBJ2-7
TGTGCCAGCAGTTTAGCGTCGTCAGGGGACGAGCAGTACTTC
CASSLASSGDEQYF
>TRBV13|few|NA|TRBJ1-2
TGTGCCAGCAGCTTCGGGGGCACCACTACTAACTATGGCTACACCTTC
CASSFGGTTTNYGYTF
>TRBV20-1|few|NA|TRBJ2-7
TGCAGTGCTAGAATACTGTCAGGGCCCAACTCCTACGAGCAGTACTTC
CSARILSGPNSYEQYF